The 19 T cell receptor beta chains given below trace back to one sample, sequenced in a study. TCRdb re-analysed the 5' RACE reads in MiXCR, keeping a single row per CDR3 protein. This table has roughly 8,500 distinct CDR3 sequences, around 53% appearing once. Treg sorting used a CD4+CD25+CD127-/low gate. The source material was Tregs sorted from a lymph node. Every receptor here comes from a female donor with breast cancer.

The rearrangement links TRBV6-6 to TRBJ1-1, with TRBD1 identical over 7 bases. With V trimmed by 8 bases and J by 5 bases, 8 bases remained unmatched. Germline V CDR1 and CDR2: MNHNY, SVGAGI (reference sequence). This CDR3 is built from 13 residues. The CDR3 region is CASFGPRGTEAFF. CDR3 coding DNA: TGTGCCAGCTTCGGCCCCAGGGGGACTGAAGCTTTCTTT.

The chain is built from TRBV20-1 and TRBJ1-3, with a tentative D call TRBD1 (5 bases). Germline V gives CDR1 DFQATT, CDR2 SNEGSKA (reference sequence). V was trimmed by 2 bases and J by 3 bases, leaving 11 bases between them. This CDR3 region has 14 residues. CDR3 sequence: CSARKTGDGNTIYF. The CDR3 DNA follows: TGCAGTGCTAGAAAGACGGGGGATGGAAACACCATATATTTT.

The rearrangement joins TRBV5-4 to TRBJ2-5; D remains unclear. The V end was cut by 0 bases, the J end by 1 base, with 13 bases between. Germline values: CDR1 SGHNT, CDR2 YYREEE (reference sequence). This CDR3 is built from 16 residues. CDR3 coding DNA: TGTGCCAGCAGCTTGGCTATAACCACGGCCCAAGAGACCCAGTACTTC. Its translation is CASSLAITTAQETQYF. Full variable domain (outside the CDR3, taken from reference TRBV5-4 and TRBJ2-5): ETGVTQSPTHLIKTRGQQVTLRCSSQSGHNTVSWYQQALGQGPQFIFQYYREEENGRGNFPPRFSGLQFPNYSSELNVNALELDDSALYLCASSLAITTAQETQYFGPGTRLLVL.

This clonotype was seen a few times. V gene TRBV6-5 combines with J gene TRBJ1-4, with TRBD1 as a possible D gene (5 bases). The V and J ends lost 6 bases and 8 bases respectively, with 19 bases between them. This CDR3 has 15 amino acids. The germline V gene encodes CDR1 MNHEY and CDR2 SVGAGI. As DNA, the CDR3 is TGTGCCAGCAGAAATCGACAGATCGCTTCCGAAAAACTGTTTTTT. It codes for CASRNRQIASEKLFF.

V is TRBV7-6 and J is TRBJ1-1; D is uncertain. The CDR3 consists of 13 residues. Per the germline V gene, CDR1 is SGHVS and CDR2 is FNYEAQ. V lost 0 bases and J lost 3, with 5 bases in between. The CDR3 DNA reads TGTGCCAGCAGCTTAGCCCAGCACACTGAAGCTTTCTTT. This codes for CASSLAQHTEAFF.

This clonotype was found a few times. The chain has TRBV12-3 or TRBV12-4 and TRBJ2-1; TRBD2 matches 8 bases. This CDR3 spans 15 amino acids. Trimming at V came to 3 bases and at J to 1 base, leaving 2 bases not matched to a gene. CDR3 coding DNA: TGTGCCAGCAGTTTGACTAGCGCTTCCTACAATGAGCAGTTCTTC. The encoded protein is CASSLTSASYNEQFF.

This clonotype has just a few counts. The chain combines TRBV6-2 or TRBV6-3 with TRBJ2-1; D call uncertain. Germline-derived CDR1 and CDR2 are MNHEY and SVGEGT. Trimming removed 7 bases at V and 5 bases at J, with 12 bases between. The CDR3 totals 13 residues. The CDR3 coding sequence is TGTGCCAGCAAATTGGGCTACGACAATGAGCAGTTCTTC. This sequence encodes CASKLGYDNEQFF.

The V call is TRBV4-1, the J call TRBJ1-6; a possible D gene is TRBD1 (5 bases). This CDR3 contains 12 residues. V was shortened by 4 bases and J by 13 bases, with 11 bases between the two germline ends. Germline values: CDR1 MGHRA, CDR2 YSYEKL. CDR3 residues: CASSRPRAPLHF. The CDR3 coding sequence is TGCGCCAGCAGCCGACCCAGGGCGCCCCTCCACTTT.

As concerns this clonotype: The junction shows a germline mismatch at one end, possibly a read error. V and J are TRBV5-4 and TRBJ2-3, with 7 bases aligning to TRBD1. Germline-derived CDR1 and CDR2 are SGHNT and YYREEE (reference sequence). The CDR3 extends over 14 amino acids. CDR3 residues: CASSQDRYTDAQYF. CDR3 nucleotides: TGTGCCAGCAGCCAGGACAGGTACACAGATGCGCAGTATTTT.

The rearrangement links TRBV6-9 to TRBJ2-1; D unresolved. CDR1 and CDR2 (germline): MNHGY, SVAAGI. The CDR3 has 18 amino acids. V lost 0 bases to trimming and J lost 5 bases, with 20 bases between them. CDR3 region: CASSYSIWTMGQNNEQFF. The DNA of the CDR3 is TGTGCCAGCAGTTATTCAATTTGGACGATGGGCCAGAACAATGAGCAGTTCTTC.

The chain uses TRBV7-2 and TRBJ2-7; D possibly corresponds to TRBD2 (5 bases). The germline V gene encodes CDR1 SGHTA and CDR2 FQGNSA. The CDR3 has 13 amino acids. V was trimmed by 5 bases and J by 5 bases, leaving 13 bases between them. Written as DNA, the CDR3 is TGTGCCAGCAGCCTGACTATCTGGGACGAGCAGTACTTC. This encodes CASSLTIWDEQYF.

The V call is TRBV5-4, the J call TRBJ2-7; 9 nucleotides agree with TRBD1. J gave up 4 bases and V 3 bases, and 5 bases lay outside the gene matches. The CDR3 covers 14 residues. Germline V lookup: CDR1 SGHNT, CDR2 YYREEE (reference sequence). CDR3 residues: CASSSRDREYEQYV. DNA of the CDR3: TGTGCCAGCAGCTCCCGGGACAGGGAGTACGAGCAGTACGTC.

Concerning this clonotype itself: One end of the junction does not line up with germline, which may come from a read error. V and J are TRBV20-1 and TRBJ2-1; D not certain. The germline V gene has CDR1 DFQATT and CDR2 SNEGSKA (reference sequence). This CDR3 comprises 13 residues. The DNA for the CDR3 is TGCAGTGCTAGGGGTGACACTTCCAATGAGCAGTCCTTC. It is translated as CSARGDTSNEQSF.

This sequence joins TRBV7-2 and TRBJ2-1; perhaps TRBD1 as D (6 bases). V lost 5 bases to trimming and J lost 4 bases, with 15 bases between them. CDR1 is SGHTA and CDR2 is FQGNSA in the germline V gene. The CDR3 loop spans 15 amino acids. CDR3 region: CASSGRGPSYNEQFF. CDR3 nucleotides: TGTGCCAGCAGCGGCAGGGGCCCAAGTTACAATGAGCAGTTCTTC.

With regard to this clonotype: The junction shows a germline mismatch at one end, possibly a read error. This sequence joins TRBV6-5 and TRBJ2-6; TRBD2 is a possible D gene (5 bases). The CDR3 contains 17 residues. Germline CDR1 reads MNHEY; CDR2 reads SVGAGI. CDR3 DNA sequence: TGTGCCAGCAGTTACTCGGGCGGGCAGGCTGGGGTCAACGTCCTGACTTTC. Translating gives CASSYSGGQAGVNVLTF.

The rearrangement uses TRBV7-6 and TRBJ2-7; unclear D gene. The CDR3 is 12 residues long. V was shortened by 7 bases and J by 3 bases, with 10 bases between the two germline ends. CDR1 is SGHVS, CDR2 FNYEAQ, per germline. The DNA for the CDR3 is TGTGCCAGCACAGACGACGTCTACGAGCAGTACTTC. Its translation is CASTDDVYEQYF.

This rearrangement joins TRBV29-1 to TRBJ2-5; D may be TRBD1 or TRBD2 (7 bases each). In germline, CDR1 is SQVTM, CDR2 ANQGSEA. The V end lost 3 bases, the J end lost 5 bases, and 19 bases lay between the germline ends. The CDR3 totals 15 residues. The CDR3 loop reads CSVEEGRGRSETQYF. DNA for the CDR3: TGCAGCGTTGAGGAAGGGAGGGGGCGAAGTGAGACCCAGTACTTC.

V and J are TRBV4-2 and TRBJ2-1; no firm D call. CDR1 and CDR2 (germline): LGHNA, YNFKEQ. The CDR3 consists of 14 residues. Trimming took 0 bases from V and 10 from J, leaving 13 bases between them. The CDR3 DNA sequence: TGTGCCAGCAGCCAAGAGGCGCGGTCCCCCGAGCAGTTCTTC. It is translated as CASSQEARSPEQFF.

This sequence joins TRBV25-1 and TRBJ1-3; 7 bases line up with TRBD1. Per germline, CDR1 MGHDK and CDR2 SYGVNS. Trimming removed 8 bases from V and 2 bases from J; junction bases left unmatched: 3. CDR3 length: 13 residues. The CDR3 DNA is TGTGCCAGCCAAACAGGGGCTGGAAACACCATATATTTT. It translates to CASQTGAGNTIYF.